This T cell receptor (beta chain) was observed in a study of OX40 agonist ivuxolimab in advanced cancers. For the wider study: Ivuxolimab was an agonistic, fully human IgG2 monoclonal antibody directed against OX40 (CD134), a costimulatory receptor. Partial responses were achieved by three dose-escalation patients, of whom one had hepatocellular carcinoma and two had cutaneous melanoma. The paper covers the monotherapy dose-escalation part of the phase I ivuxolimab trial, which included N of about 50 patients. Patients were allowed to have had prior anti-PD-1, anti-PD-L1 or anti-CTLA-4 therapy, and around 41% of the dose-escalation patients had previously received checkpoint inhibitors. Intravenous ivuxolimab was administered to patients every 2 weeks at six dose levels: 0.01, 0.1, 0.3, 1.5, 3 and 10 mg/kg. The purpose of peripheral TCRbeta sequencing was to test whether ivuxolimab changed TCR sequence diversity and led to clonal T-cell expansion. Among the 50 to 55 dose-escalation patients, 19 had hepatocellular carcinoma, roughly 15 melanoma, 9 renal cell carcinoma and 9 head and neck cancer. The dose-escalation cohort was about 83% male with a mean age of roughly 62 years, ranging from roughly 23 to 85. The research as a whole found: After ivuxolimab, CD8+ T cells had more expanded clones than CD4+ T cells on average. The antigen specificity of the clonally expanded peripheral T cells was not determined. Low levels of normalized T-cell clonal expansion were also seen in some nonresponding patients. At doses of 0.1 to 3.0 mg/kg, clonal expansion of both CD4+ and CD8+ T cells in blood was seen between baseline and week 6. In partial responders in the 0.1-3.0 mg/kg groups, normalized peripheral clonal expansion was found to be among the lowest, especially among CD8+ T cells.

Per the germline V gene, SGHDT is the CDR1 and YYEEEE is the CDR2. V sheds 4 bases and J sheds 2 bases, leaving 13 bases between their ends. The CDR3 holds 14 amino acids from the cysteine to the phenylalanine. The entry retains the CDR3 DNA only, 42 bases that are in frame from base 1. Patients with a history of autoimmune disease or receiving systemic immunosuppression were excluded from the trial. In every dose cohort, peripheral blood was drawn for TCR sequencing at baseline, cycle 4 day 1, and cycle 7 day 1. Samples were obtained from an open-label, multicenter, first-in-human phase I dose-escalation trial of ivuxolimab. The trial enrolled adults with locally advanced or metastatic head and neck squamous cell, hepatocellular, melanoma or renal cell carcinoma. Before TCR sequencing, CD4+ and CD8+ T cells were separately sorted from peripheral blood. Turning to this clone: Its recognized antigen is unknown. Base qualities are not at hand, and no much larger clone is one base apart.

Genomic DNA was extracted from sorted cells for sequencing of the TCRbeta CDR3 region. The immunoSEQ Assay was used for sequencing of TCRbeta CDR3 regions. TCRdb carries this immuneACCESS record with in-frame sequences only. Its versions omit some clonotypes, under half of them owing to an unresolved V gene in the studies checked, with the rest unexplained. The sample table contains some 150,000 clones; only one count was recorded for 93% of them. In total, the top ten clones hold roughly 1% of the sample. Sequencing was performed on CD4+ or CD8+ T cells sorted from blood, taken in a trial of the OX40 agonist ivuxolimab. This receptor chain uses TRBV5-6 and TRBJ2-7; possibly the D gene is TRBD1, per 5 matching bases. The receptor's source is an adult with an advanced solid tumor such as melanoma, head and neck, liver or kidney cancer. CDR3 sequence: CASSLQGRTYEQYF. The nucleotides read TGTGCCAGCAGCCTGCAGGGCCGGACCTACGAGCAGTACTTC.